The rows below give T cell receptor beta chains drawn from one sample of a study of tumor-infiltrating lymphocytes in primary liver carcinoma. TCRdb re-called the multiplex PCR reads with MiXCR, one entry per CDR3 protein. Of almost 200,000 distinct CDR3 sequences in the sample, 65% are singletons; the top ten hold around 7.1%. Specimen: peripheral blood. The receptors were gathered from a woman aged 60-75 years with primary liver carcinoma and hepatitis B virus infection. The CDR3 runs from the conserved cysteine through the conserved F or W. The D gene is left open where the match is weak. Size tells how often a clone was seen (once, few, many) or the class of an expanded clone, and some rows leave it out.

j_call	d_call	clone_size	v_call	cdr3_aa	cdr3_nt
TRBJ2-7	-	-	TRBV29-1	CSAGWGNHEQCF	TGCAGTGCGGGTTGGGGTAATCACGAGCAGTGTTTC
TRBJ1-1	-	-	TRBV11-2	CASSATVENTEAFF	TGTGCCAGCAGCGCAACCGTAGAGAACACTGAAGCTTTCTTT
TRBJ2-1	TRBD2	-	TRBV6-2/TRBV6-3	CASGPTSGRATEQFF	TGTGCCAGCGGTCCAACTAGCGGGAGGGCCACTGAGCAGTTCTTC
TRBJ2-6	TRBD2	few	TRBV4-2	CASSQERPGGRASGANVLTF	TGTGCCAGCAGCCAAGAACGCCCCGGCGGGAGGGCCTCTGGGGCCAACGTCCTGACTTTC
TRBJ2-1	TRBD2	-	TRBV4-1	CASSRGTSLIGEHFF	TGCGCCAGCAGTCGGGGGACTAGCCTAATTGGTGAGCACTTCTTC
TRBJ2-7	-	-	TRBV6-1	CTSSEGWGAVEQYF	TGTACCAGCAGTGAAGGGTGGGGCGCGGTCGAGCAGTACTTC
TRBJ2-2	TRBD1	-	TRBV6-6	CASKLQGRDTVELFF	TGTGCCAGTAAACTACAGGGGAGAGACACCGTGGAGCTGTTTTTT
TRBJ2-3	TRBD1	many	TRBV11-2	CASSQGEFPTGTDTQYF	TGTGCCAGCAGTCAGGGGGAGTTTCCGACGGGCACAGATACGCAGTATTTT
TRBJ1-1	-	-	TRBV11-2	CASSSHHLNTEAFF	TGTGCCAGCAGCTCACATCACTTGAACACTGAAGCTTTCTTT
TRBJ1-1	-	many	TRBV29-1	CSVVGAQRDGFEAFF	TGCAGCGTTGTTGGGGCCCAAAGGGACGGCTTTGAAGCTTTCTTT
TRBJ1-1	-	-	TRBV4-2	CASSQVGGIHTEAFF	TGTGCCAGCAGCCAAGTTGGGGGAATCCACACTGAAGCTTTCTTT
TRBJ1-2	-	many	TRBV29-1	CSVEAAIGYTF	TGCAGCGTTGAGGCGGCTATTGGCTACACCTTC
TRBJ2-7	-	many	TRBV4-1	CASKTRTESSYEQYF	TGCGCCAGCAAAACCCGGACGGAGAGCTCCTACGAGCAGTACTTC
TRBJ2-3	-	-	TRBV4-1	CASSTRVGGTDTQYF	TGCGCCAGCAGCACCAGGGTGGGAGGCACGGATACGCAGTATTTT
TRBJ2-7	TRBD2	-	TRBV29-1	CSVEDGGGVEQYF	TGCAGCGTTGAAGATGGGGGAGGGGTCGAGCAGTACTTC
TRBJ2-2	TRBD2	-	TRBV11-3	CTSAHRPSGTGELFF	TGTACCAGCGCGCACAGGCCTAGCGGAACCGGGGAGCTGTTTTTT
TRBJ1-2	TRBD1	many	TRBV12-3/TRBV12-4	CASSGTGSYGYTF	TGTGCCAGCAGTGGGACAGGGTCCTATGGCTACACCTTC
TRBJ2-7	TRBD1	-	TRBV11-2	CAITLGQGYEQHF	TGTGCCATCACCTTAGGACAGGGCTACGAGCAGCACTTC
TRBJ2-2	TRBD2	-	TRBV30	CAWIRGLTNTGELFF	TGTGCCTGGATCCGGGGACTAACGAACACCGGGGAGCTGTTTTTT
TRBJ2-3	TRBD2	-	TRBV11-2	CASSLGTSGRGMGTDTLYF	TGTGCCAGCAGTTTGGGGACTAGCGGGAGAGGTATGGGCACAGATACGCTGTATTTT
TRBJ2-1	-	many	TRBV5-5	CASSFVLSGWANNEQFF	TGTGCCAGCAGCTTCGTCTTAAGTGGGTGGGCAAACAATGAGCAGTTCTTC
TRBJ2-4	-	-	TRBV12-3/TRBV12-4	CSSSPGRRPNQYF	TGTTCTAGCAGTCCGGGACGTCGACCGAACCAGTACTTC
TRBJ1-1	-	many	TRBV11-2	CASSFEGDTEAFF	TGTGCCAGCAGCTTTGAAGGGGACACTGAAGCTTTCTTT
TRBJ2-3	TRBD2	-	TRBV6-1	CASRGYSGSTDTQYF	TGTGCCAGCAGGGGGTATAGCGGGAGCACAGATACGCAGTATTTT
TRBJ2-1	-	-	TRBV11-1	CASSLVGRRDLRNNEQFF	TGTGCCAGCAGCTTAGTGGGCCGTCGGGACCTCAGGAACAATGAGCAGTTCTTC
TRBJ2-6	TRBD2	-	TRBV12-5	CASVLVPGLAGASGANVLTF	TGTGCTAGTGTTTTGGTACCGGGACTAGCGGGAGCATCCGGGGCCAATGTCCTGACTTTC
TRBJ2-1	TRBD2	many	TRBV5-1	CASSFTPGTSGTNEQFF	TGCGCCAGCAGCTTCACACCCGGGACTAGCGGGACCAATGAGCAGTTCTTC
TRBJ2-4	-	-	TRBV5-6	CASSLRHYKNIQYF	TGTGCCAGCAGCTTGAGGCACTACAAAAACATTCAGTACTTC